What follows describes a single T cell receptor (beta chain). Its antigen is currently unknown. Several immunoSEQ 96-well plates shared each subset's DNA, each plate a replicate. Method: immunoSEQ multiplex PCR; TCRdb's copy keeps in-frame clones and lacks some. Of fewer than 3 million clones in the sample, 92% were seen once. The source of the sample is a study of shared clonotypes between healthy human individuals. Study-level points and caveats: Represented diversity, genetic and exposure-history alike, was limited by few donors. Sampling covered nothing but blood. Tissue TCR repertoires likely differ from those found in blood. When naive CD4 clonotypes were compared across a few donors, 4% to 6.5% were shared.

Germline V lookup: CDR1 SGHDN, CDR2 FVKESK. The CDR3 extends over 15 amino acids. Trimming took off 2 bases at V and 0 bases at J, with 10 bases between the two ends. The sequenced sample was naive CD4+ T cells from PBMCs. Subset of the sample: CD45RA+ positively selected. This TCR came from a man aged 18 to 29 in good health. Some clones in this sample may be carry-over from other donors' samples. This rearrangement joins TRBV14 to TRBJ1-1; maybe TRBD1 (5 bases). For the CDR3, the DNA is TGTGCCAGCAGCCAAAGAGGGGTAATGAACACTGAAGCTTTCTTT. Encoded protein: CASSQRGVMNTEAFF.